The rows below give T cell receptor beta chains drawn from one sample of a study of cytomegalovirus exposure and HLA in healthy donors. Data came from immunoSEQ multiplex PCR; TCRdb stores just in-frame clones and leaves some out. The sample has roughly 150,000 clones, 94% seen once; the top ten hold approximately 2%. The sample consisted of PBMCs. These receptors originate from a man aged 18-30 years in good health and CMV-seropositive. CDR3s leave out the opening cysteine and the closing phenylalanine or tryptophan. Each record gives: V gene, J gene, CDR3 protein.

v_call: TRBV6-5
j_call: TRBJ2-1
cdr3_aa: ASSASGQGTDEQF

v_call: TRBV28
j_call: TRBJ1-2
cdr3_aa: ASSLGDHYGYT

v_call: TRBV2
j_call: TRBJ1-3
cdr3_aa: ASRGLGPLFSGNTIY

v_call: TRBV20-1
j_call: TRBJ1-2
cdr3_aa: SAPPVGGYT

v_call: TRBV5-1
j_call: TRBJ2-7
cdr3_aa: ASSLQSPGNPHEQY

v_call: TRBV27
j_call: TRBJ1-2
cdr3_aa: ASSPDLGDGYT

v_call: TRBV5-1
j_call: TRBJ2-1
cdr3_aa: ASMGTSGYNEQF

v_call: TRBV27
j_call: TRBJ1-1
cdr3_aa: ASRGRQGAETEAF

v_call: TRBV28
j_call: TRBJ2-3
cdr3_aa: ASSSLALVVDTQY

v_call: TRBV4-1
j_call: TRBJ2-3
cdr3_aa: ASSRLLGTAGRGTDTQY

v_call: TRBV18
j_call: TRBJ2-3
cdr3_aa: ASSPKGLAGKDTQY

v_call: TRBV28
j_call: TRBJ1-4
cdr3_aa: ASSFPRGPSGEKLF

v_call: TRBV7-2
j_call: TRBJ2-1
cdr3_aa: ASSFLAGPGGF

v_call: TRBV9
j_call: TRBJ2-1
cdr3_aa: ASSVGGSPTQEQF

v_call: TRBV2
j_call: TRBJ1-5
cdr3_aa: ASSVRGSNQPQH

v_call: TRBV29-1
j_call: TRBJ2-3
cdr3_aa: SVAGGRGADTQY

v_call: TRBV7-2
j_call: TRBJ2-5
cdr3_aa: ASSLAPLARQETQY

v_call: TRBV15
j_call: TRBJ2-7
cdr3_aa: ATRTKALEEQY

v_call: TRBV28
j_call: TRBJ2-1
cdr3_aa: ASHTGLAGVYEQF

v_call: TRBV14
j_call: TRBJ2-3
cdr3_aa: ASSQWEPGTDTQY

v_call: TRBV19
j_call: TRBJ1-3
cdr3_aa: ARRRTGVSGNTIY

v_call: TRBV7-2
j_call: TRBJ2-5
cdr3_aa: ASSLMVQRLIGETQY

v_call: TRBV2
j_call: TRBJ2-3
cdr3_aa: ASSRLAGDTTQY

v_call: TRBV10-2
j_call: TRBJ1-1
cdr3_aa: ASSEEGGGETEAF

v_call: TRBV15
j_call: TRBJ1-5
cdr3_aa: AAAGGVFQPQH

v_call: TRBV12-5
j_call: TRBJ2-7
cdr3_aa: ASGSDRGREQY

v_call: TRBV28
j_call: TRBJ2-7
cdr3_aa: ASSPQGPSYEQY

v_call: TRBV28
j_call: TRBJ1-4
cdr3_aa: VPSNEKLF

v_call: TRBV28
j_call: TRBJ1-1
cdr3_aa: ASSLTPGAGNTEAF

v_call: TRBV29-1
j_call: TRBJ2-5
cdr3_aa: SVAGAGGYQETQY

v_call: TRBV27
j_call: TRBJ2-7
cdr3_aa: ASSSLPGLAPYEQY

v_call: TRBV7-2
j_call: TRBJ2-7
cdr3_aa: ASRRTGTYEQY

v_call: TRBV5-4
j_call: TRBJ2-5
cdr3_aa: ASSIGQQETQY

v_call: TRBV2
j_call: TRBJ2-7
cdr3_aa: ASSAPPSGITYEQY

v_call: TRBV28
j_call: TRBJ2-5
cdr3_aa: ASSAPGELKTQY

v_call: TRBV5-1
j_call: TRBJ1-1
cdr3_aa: ASSVYSAGGTEAF

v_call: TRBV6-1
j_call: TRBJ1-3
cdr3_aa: ASTLDRGTGNTIY

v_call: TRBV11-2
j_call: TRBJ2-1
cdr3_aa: ASRVRGASSYNEQF

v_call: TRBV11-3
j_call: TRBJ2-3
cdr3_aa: ASSSEDRVEY

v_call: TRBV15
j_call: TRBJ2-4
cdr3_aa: ATSRGGTGENIQY

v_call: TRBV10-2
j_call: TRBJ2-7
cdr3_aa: ASSLVLRGLYEQY

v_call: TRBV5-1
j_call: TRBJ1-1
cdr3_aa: ASSQDRLNTEAF

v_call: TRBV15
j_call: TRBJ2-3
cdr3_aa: ATSRESSTDTQY

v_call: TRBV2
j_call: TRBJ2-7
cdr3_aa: ASSRLAGAVGNEQY

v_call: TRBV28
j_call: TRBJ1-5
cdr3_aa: ASSFGTGFTYSNQPQH

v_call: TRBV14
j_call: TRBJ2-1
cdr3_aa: ASSQVGPEQF

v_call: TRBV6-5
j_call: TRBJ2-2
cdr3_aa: ASSYRQGDTGELF

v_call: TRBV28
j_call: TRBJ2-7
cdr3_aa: ASSDSGTNSYEQY

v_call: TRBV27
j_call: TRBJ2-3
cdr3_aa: ASRASGTDTQY

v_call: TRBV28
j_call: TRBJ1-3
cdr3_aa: ASSLGAGQGALFGNTIY

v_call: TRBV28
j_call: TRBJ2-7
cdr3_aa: ASSLRQGNYEQY

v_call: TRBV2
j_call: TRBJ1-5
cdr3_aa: ASSGRQKSYQPQH

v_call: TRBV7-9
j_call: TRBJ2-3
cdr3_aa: ASSRGDFGDTQY